Listed below are T cell receptor beta chains from one sample, sequenced in a study of T cell changes during pregnancy in multiple sclerosis. Assay: immunoSEQ multiplex PCR; the TCRdb copy retains only in-frame clones and omits some. The profile covers fewer than 85,000 clones, with over 90% appearing a single time and 2% to 3% taken by the ten largest. This specimen was peripheral blood, taken in the third trimester of pregnancy. These receptors were collected from a female donor with multiple sclerosis, enrolled in a pregnancy study. Each CDR3 is given with its conserved first and last residue. Each record gives: J gene, V gene, CDR3 protein.

J: TRBJ2-1; V: TRBV6-5; CDR3: CASSYGAGNEQFF
J: TRBJ2-1; V: TRBV6-1; CDR3: CASTYSTGESFEQFF
J: TRBJ2-5; V: TRBV4-2; CDR3: CASSQVEGGMGETQYF
J: TRBJ1-2; V: TRBV28; CDR3: CASSSPTGTGIRNGYTF
J: TRBJ1-2; V: TRBV5-1; CDR3: CASSLTGNLDYGYTF
J: TRBJ1-1; V: TRBV6-5; CDR3: CASSRRKPGYTEAFF
J: TRBJ2-3; V: TRBV7-3; CDR3: CASSLGQGPDTQYF
J: TRBJ2-7; V: TRBV6-5; CDR3: CASSPYQDSYEQYF
J: TRBJ2-3; V: TRBV7-8; CDR3: CASMRGRGGTTDTQYF
J: TRBJ2-1; V: TRBV10-3; CDR3: CAISERLGANNEQFF
J: TRBJ1-3; V: TRBV6-5; CDR3: CASSSPGNTIYF
J: TRBJ2-6; V: TRBV12-5; CDR3: CASRVSGANVLTF
J: TRBJ2-5; V: TRBV7-2; CDR3: CASSPGEETQYF
J: TRBJ1-5; V: TRBV7-9; CDR3: CASSKGQGGGYQPQHF
J: TRBJ1-1; V: TRBV18; CDR3: CASCRGQFNTEAFF
J: TRBJ2-3; V: TRBV5-1; CDR3: CASSLAGGSADTQYF
J: TRBJ1-2; V: TRBV2; CDR3: CASSEIQAQGYTF
J: TRBJ1-2; V: TRBV10-2; CDR3: CASSAAGTDLNYGYTF
J: TRBJ1-6; V: TRBV19; CDR3: CASSTPIGRGSSPLHF
J: TRBJ1-4; V: TRBV9; CDR3: CASSVGGGEKLFF
J: TRBJ1-3; V: TRBV6-1; CDR3: CASSELIRGLSGNTIYF
J: TRBJ1-1; V: TRBV7-3; CDR3: CASSLSGGNTEAFF
J: TRBJ2-3; V: TRBV2; CDR3: CASRPGIKSTDTQYF
J: TRBJ2-2; V: TRBV2; CDR3: CASRGTGHTGELFF
J: TRBJ2-7; V: TRBV7-9; CDR3: CASSFFLAEEYEQYF
J: TRBJ1-2; V: TRBV5-6; CDR3: CASSFSWTDPYGYTF
J: TRBJ2-5; V: TRBV29-1; CDR3: CSAQVRGGYQETQYF
J: TRBJ2-7; V: TRBV15; CDR3: CATSRDAARQGRGFGYEQYF
J: TRBJ2-7; V: TRBV5-6; CDR3: CASSPDLDRGPHEQYF
J: TRBJ1-1; V: TRBV9; CDR3: CASSSRQMNTEAFF
J: TRBJ2-3; V: TRBV9; CDR3: CASSAPGQGVHIGTDTQYF
J: TRBJ2-7; V: TRBV11-1; CDR3: CASSLELGGLGYEQYF
J: TRBJ1-2; V: TRBV2; CDR3: CARTGVYGGYTF
J: TRBJ1-6; V: TRBV6-5; CDR3: CASSSSGNLNSPLHF
J: TRBJ1-1; V: TRBV7-9; CDR3: CASSLFRTGSTEAFF
J: TRBJ1-1; V: TRBV19; CDR3: CASSTWLNTEAFF
J: TRBJ1-2; V: TRBV18; CDR3: CASSSTGKNYGYTF
J: TRBJ2-5; V: TRBV6-5; CDR3: CASGPRGRYF
J: TRBJ2-3; V: TRBV9; CDR3: CASSGGGATLMEQYF
J: TRBJ1-4; V: TRBV7-9; CDR3: CASSLVEGLSEKLFF
J: TRBJ2-7; V: TRBV19; CDR3: CASRVGAGSYEQYF
J: TRBJ1-6; V: TRBV14; CDR3: CASSQQGAKNSPLHF
J: TRBJ1-4; V: TRBV2; CDR3: CASKKESTNEKLFF
J: TRBJ1-1; V: TRBV11-3; CDR3: CASSRRGQAEAFF
J: TRBJ1-2; V: TRBV10-2; CDR3: CASSERGKTYGYTF
J: TRBJ2-2; V: TRBV7-6; CDR3: CASSLGGQANTGELFF
J: TRBJ2-1; V: TRBV25-1; CDR3: CASGDLSSYNEQFF
J: TRBJ1-2; V: TRBV7-6; CDR3: CASSLASGGGGTTNYGYTF
J: TRBJ2-2; V: TRBV7-8; CDR3: CASSLNTVRELFF
J: TRBJ1-4; V: TRBV2; CDR3: CASRATGSNEKLFF
J: TRBJ2-1; V: TRBV5-1; CDR3: CASSVETGEQFF
J: TRBJ2-3; V: TRBV4-1; CDR3: CASSQGRATDTQYF
J: TRBJ1-5; V: TRBV18; CDR3: CASSRYNGGEGLGNQPQHF